The source of this TCR beta chain is a study of blood T cell repertoires in COVID-19. The wider study: COVID-19 samples, acute and convalescent, were from the United States, Italy and Spain.

Germline-derived CDR1 and CDR2 are SGHAT and FQNNGV. The CDR3 has 14 residues. The ends were cut back, 1 base at V and 3 bases at J, with 10 bases in the middle. In the authors' workflow: Amplified reference gene primers provided the basis for estimating nucleated cell counts. The assay was immunoSEQ multiplex PCR, and TCRdb's table has in-frame clones only and misses some. V and J calls plus clone size are reproduced from that table; the DNA served to infer D and trimming. The data show 150,000 to 200,000 clones, around 83% seen once. This clone turned up a few times. This chain connects TRBV11-2 to TRBJ2-7, with a tentative D call TRBD2 (6 bases). Sequencing was performed on peripheral blood. The TCR comes from a woman over 75 in a cohort sampled during active or convalescent COVID-19. CDR3 in DNA: TGTGCCAGCAGCTTAGGGGGGGATCTCTACGAGCAGTACGTC. This codes for CASSLGGDLYEQYV.